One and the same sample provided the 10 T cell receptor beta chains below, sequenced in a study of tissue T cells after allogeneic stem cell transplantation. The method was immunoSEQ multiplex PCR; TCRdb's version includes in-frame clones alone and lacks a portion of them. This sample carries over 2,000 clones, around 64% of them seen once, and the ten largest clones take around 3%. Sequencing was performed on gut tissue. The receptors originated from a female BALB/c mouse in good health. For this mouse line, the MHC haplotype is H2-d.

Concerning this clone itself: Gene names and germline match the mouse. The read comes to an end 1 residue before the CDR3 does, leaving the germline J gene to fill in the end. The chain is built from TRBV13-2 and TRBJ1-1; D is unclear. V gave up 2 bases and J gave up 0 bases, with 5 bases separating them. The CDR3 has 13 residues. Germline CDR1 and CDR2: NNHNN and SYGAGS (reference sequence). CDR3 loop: CASGEPANTEVFF. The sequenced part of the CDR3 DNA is TGTGCCAGCGGTGAGCCGGCAAACACAGAAGTCTTC.

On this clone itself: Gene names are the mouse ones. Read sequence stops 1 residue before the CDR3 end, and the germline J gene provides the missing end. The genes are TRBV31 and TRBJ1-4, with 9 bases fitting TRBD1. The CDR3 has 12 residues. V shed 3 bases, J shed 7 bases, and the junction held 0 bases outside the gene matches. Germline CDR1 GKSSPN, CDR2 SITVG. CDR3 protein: CAWRTGGERLFF. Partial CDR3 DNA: TGTGCCTGGAGGACAGGGGGCGAAAGATTATTT.

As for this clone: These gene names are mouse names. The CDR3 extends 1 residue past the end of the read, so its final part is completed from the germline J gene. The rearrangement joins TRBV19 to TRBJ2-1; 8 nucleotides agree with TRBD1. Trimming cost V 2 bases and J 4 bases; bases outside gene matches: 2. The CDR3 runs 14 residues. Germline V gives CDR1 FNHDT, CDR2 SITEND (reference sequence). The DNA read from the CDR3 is TGTGCCAGCAGTATGGACAGGGTGTATGCTGAGCAGTTC. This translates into CASSMDRVYAEQF. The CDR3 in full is CASSMDRVYAEQFF.

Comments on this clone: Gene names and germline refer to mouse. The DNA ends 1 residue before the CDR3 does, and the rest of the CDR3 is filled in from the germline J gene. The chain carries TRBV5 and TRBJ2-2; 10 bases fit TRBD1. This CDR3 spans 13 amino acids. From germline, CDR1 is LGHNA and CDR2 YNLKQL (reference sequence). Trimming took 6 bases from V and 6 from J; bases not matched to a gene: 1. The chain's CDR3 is CASRTGGPGQLYF. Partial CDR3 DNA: TGTGCCAGCAGGACAGGGGGCCCCGGGCAGCTCTAC.

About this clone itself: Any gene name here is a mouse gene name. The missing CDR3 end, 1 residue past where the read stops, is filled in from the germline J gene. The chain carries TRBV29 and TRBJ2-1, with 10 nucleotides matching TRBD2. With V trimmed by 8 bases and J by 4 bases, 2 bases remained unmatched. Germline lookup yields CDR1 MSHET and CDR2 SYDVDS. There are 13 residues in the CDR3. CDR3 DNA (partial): TGTGCTAGCTTGGACTGGGGGTATGCTGAGCAGTTC. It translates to CASLDWGYAEQF. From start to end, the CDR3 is CASLDWGYAEQFF.

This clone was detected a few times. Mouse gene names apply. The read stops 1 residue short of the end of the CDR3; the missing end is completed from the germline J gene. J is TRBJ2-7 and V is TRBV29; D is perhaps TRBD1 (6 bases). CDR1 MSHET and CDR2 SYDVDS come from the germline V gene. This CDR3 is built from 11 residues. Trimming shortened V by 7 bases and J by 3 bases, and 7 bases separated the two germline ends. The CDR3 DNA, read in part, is TGTGCTAGCAAGGACAGCTATGAACAGTAC. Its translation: CASKDSYEQY. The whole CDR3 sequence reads CASKDSYEQYF. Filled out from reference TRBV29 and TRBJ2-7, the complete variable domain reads DMKVTQMPRYLIKRMGENVLLECGQDMSHETMYWYRQDPGLGLQLIYISYDVDSNSEGDIPKGYRVSRKKREHFSLILDSAKTNQTSVYFCASKDSYEQYFGPGTRLTVL.

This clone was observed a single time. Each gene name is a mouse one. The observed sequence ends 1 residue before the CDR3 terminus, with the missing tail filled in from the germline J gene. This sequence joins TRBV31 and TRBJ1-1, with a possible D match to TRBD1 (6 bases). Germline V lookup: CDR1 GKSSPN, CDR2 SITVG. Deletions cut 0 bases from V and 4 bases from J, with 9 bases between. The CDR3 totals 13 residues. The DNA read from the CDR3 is TGTGCCTGGAGTCTAGGGGGGGGCACAGAAGTCTTC. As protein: CAWSLGGGTEVF. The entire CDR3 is CAWSLGGGTEVFF.

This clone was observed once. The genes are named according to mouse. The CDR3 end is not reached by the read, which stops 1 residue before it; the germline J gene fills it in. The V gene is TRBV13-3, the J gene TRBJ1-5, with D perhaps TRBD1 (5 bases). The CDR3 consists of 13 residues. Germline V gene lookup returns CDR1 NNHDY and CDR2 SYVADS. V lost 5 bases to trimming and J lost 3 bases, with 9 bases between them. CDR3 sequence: CASRQEVNQAPLF. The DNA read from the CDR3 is TGTGCCAGCAGACAGGAGGTCAACCAGGCTCCGCTT.

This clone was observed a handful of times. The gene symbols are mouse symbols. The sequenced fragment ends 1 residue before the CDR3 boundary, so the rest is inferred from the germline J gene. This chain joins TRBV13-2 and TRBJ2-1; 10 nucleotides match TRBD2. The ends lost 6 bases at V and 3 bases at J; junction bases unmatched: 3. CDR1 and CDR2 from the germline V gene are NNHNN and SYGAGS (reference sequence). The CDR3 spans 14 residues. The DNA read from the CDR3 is TGTGCCAGCGTCCGGACTGGGGGCTATGCTGAGCAGTTC. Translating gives CASVRTGGYAEQF. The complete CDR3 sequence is CASVRTGGYAEQFF.

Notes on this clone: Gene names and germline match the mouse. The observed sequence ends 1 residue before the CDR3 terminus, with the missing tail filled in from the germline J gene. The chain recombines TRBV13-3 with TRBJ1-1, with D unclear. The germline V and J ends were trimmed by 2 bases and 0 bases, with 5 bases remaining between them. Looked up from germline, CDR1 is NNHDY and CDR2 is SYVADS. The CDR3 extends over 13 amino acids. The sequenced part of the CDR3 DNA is TGTGCCAGCAGTGAAAGGGAGAACACAGAAGTCTTC. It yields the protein CASSERENTEVF. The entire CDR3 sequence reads CASSERENTEVFF.